This T cell receptor (beta chain) originates from a study of human T cells and chemical hapten exposure. Study overall: Donors were sensitized with 2% DPC on the upper inner arm. General study points: Expanded TCRs grouped into significantly more large CDR3 similarity clusters than controls produced.

With respect to this clonotype: Its target is not known.

Original handling: Ranging from roughly 20,000 to 750,000, TCR counts per sample had a median value of 95,638. One entry per CDR3 protein, called by TCRdb with MiXCR from the RACE reads. The V and J calls and clone size are TCRdb's, not the authors'. This repertoire shows roughly 160,000 distinct CDR3 sequences, around 15% found once; its top ten account for 1.5% to 2%. Indicated time point: patch test 1, 2 weeks after DPC sensitization. The treatment here: therapeutic diphenylcyclopropenone sensitization with weekly scalp DPC. The CDR3 has 13 residues. Germline V CDR1 and CDR2: LNHDA, SQIVND (reference sequence). V was pared by 6 bases and J by 7 bases, with 12 bases between.

This rearrangement joins TRBV19 to TRBJ1-4, with D uncertain. This sequence originates from a woman aged 30 to 39 with alopecia areata. Some clones in this sample may be carry-over from other donors' samples. This specimen was whole blood, taken in connection with sensitization to the hapten diphenylcyclopropenone (DPC). The CDR3 is CASRRKAGEKLFF. The DNA for the CDR3 is TGTGCCAGTAGGAGAAAAGCGGGTGAAAAACTGTTTTTT. Using reference TRBV19 and TRBJ1-4 for the parts outside the CDR3, the full variable domain is DGGITQSPKYLFRKEGQNVTLSCEQNLNHDAMYWYRQDPGQGLRLIYYSQIVNDFQKGDIAEGYSVSREKKESFPLTVTSAQKNPTAFYLCASRRKAGEKLFFGSGTQLSVL.